The 30 T cell receptor beta chains below were found in one sample sequenced in a study of blood T cell repertoires in COVID-19. Produced via immunoSEQ multiplex PCR; TCRdb's table is partial and in-frame only. The top ten clones hold approximately 1.1% of a sample with about 190,000 clones, 70% to 90% of them seen once. Source material: peripheral blood. The origin of the receptors is a young man with acute or convalescent COVID-19.

This clone came up once. The chain recombines TRBV4-1 with TRBJ1-4, with a weak D call TRBD1 (6 bases). The CDR3 runs 16 residues. The germline gives CDR1 MGHRA, CDR2 YSYEKL. Trimming stripped 3 bases from V and 3 bases from J, with 14 bases between. This CDR3 reads CASSHFQGMANEKLFF. CDR3 in DNA: TGCGCCAGCAGCCACTTTCAGGGGATGGCTAATGAAAAACTGTTTTTT.

This chain connects TRBV12-3 or TRBV12-4 to TRBJ2-2, with a possible D match to TRBD1 (6 bases). This CDR3 comprises 13 residues. Deletions cut 2 bases from V and 10 bases from J, with 11 bases between. The CDR3 loop reads CASSLWGPEELFF. DNA of the CDR3: TGTGCCAGCAGTTTATGGGGGCCCGAGGAGCTGTTTTTT.

The J gene is TRBJ1-2, the V gene TRBV18; 7 bases map to TRBD1. The CDR3 consists of 14 residues. After removal of 1 base from V and 6 bases from J, the junction contained 5 bases not matched to a gene. CDR1 KGHSH and CDR2 LQKENI come from the germline V gene. Here the CDR3 DNA reads TGTGCCAGCTCACCACTGGAACAGGGGAATGGCTACACCTTC. Translation: CASSPLEQGNGYTF.

This chain links TRBV28 with TRBJ1-5; the match to TRBD1 covers 9 bases. Losses at the gene ends were 4 bases for V and 6 bases for J; bases not matched to a gene: 7. Germline CDR1 MDHEN, CDR2 SYDVKM. There are 15 residues in the CDR3. CDR3 in amino acids: CASSSGQGKVQPQHF. As DNA, the CDR3 is TGTGCCAGCAGTTCAGGACAGGGGAAAGTTCAGCCCCAGCATTTT.

The genes are TRBV12-3 or TRBV12-4 and TRBJ1-3, with unresolved D. CDR3 length equals 13 residues. Deletions cut 5 bases from V and 4 bases from J, with 9 bases between. Here the CDR3 DNA reads TGTGCCAGCAGTCCCTGGCGGGGAAACACCATATATTTT. Protein product: CASSPWRGNTIYF.

Remarks on this clone: Other DNA sequences in the same sample also yield this CDR3. CDR3 nucleotides: TGTGCCAGCAGCCAGGGACAGAGTAATTCACCCCTCCACTTT. Its protein product is CASSQGQSNSPLHF. The chain recombines TRBV3-1 (or the pseudogene TRBV3-2) with TRBJ1-6; TRBD1 matches at 7 bases. Germline CDR1 reads LGHDT; CDR2 reads YNNKEL (reference sequence). The trim removed 3 bases at V and 6 bases at J, leaving 2 bases unmatched. The CDR3 sequence is 14 residues long.

The CDR3 here is CASSQVAGGMADTQYF. The CDR3 region has the DNA TGTGCCAGCAGCCAAGTAGCGGGAGGGATGGCAGATACGCAGTATTTT. This chain links TRBV3-1 (or the pseudogene TRBV3-2) with TRBJ2-3, with 11 bases that match TRBD2. Germline-derived CDR1 and CDR2 are LGHDT and YNNKEL (reference sequence). CDR3 length equals 16 residues. Trimming removed 1 base from V and 4 bases from J; junction bases left unmatched: 4.

The V call is TRBV9, the J call TRBJ2-3; TRBD2 agrees at 7 bases. Per germline, CDR1 SGDLS and CDR2 YYNGEE. This CDR3 is built from 13 residues. The V gene end was trimmed by 7 bases and the J gene end by 2 bases; junction bases not matched to a gene: 4. The CDR3 sequence: CASGGGPTDTQYF. The CDR3 DNA reads as TGTGCCAGCGGGGGGGGACCCACAGATACGCAGTATTTT.

The J gene is TRBJ1-1, the V gene TRBV29-1; TRBD1 matches at 7 bases. The V segment lost 5 bases and the J segment 1 base; nucleotides outside the gene matches: 7. This CDR3 contains 14 residues. Germline values: CDR1 SQVTM, CDR2 ANQGSEA. This CDR3 reads CSVYAGTANTEAFF. DNA of the CDR3: TGCAGCGTTTACGCCGGGACAGCGAACACTGAAGCTTTCTTT.

The sample holds one count of this clone. This chain joins TRBV5-1 and TRBJ2-1, with a weak D call TRBD2 (6 bases). V dropped 0 bases and J dropped 5 bases, with 9 bases sitting between them. Germline loops: CDR1 SGHRS, CDR2 YFSETQ. The CDR3 is 14 residues long. The CDR3 sequence: CASSLGDFNNEQFF. In nucleotides, the CDR3 is TGCGCCAGCAGCTTGGGGGACTTCAACAATGAGCAGTTCTTC.

This rearrangement joins TRBV30 to TRBJ1-4, with 8 bases matching TRBD1. The trim removed 3 bases at V and 7 bases at J, leaving 7 bases unmatched. Germline V gene lookup returns CDR1 GTSNPN and CDR2 SVGIG (reference sequence). This CDR3 has 14 residues. CDR3 residues: CAWSGQGSGEKLFF. The CDR3 DNA reads TGTGCCTGGAGCGGACAGGGATCGGGTGAAAAACTGTTTTTT.

The chain employs TRBV15 and TRBJ2-3, with D maybe TRBD2 (6 bases). The CDR3 runs 16 residues. The germline gives CDR1 LNHNV, CDR2 YYDKDF (reference sequence). V lost 1 base to trimming and J lost 1 base, with 12 bases between them. CDR3 nucleotide sequence: TGTGCCACCAGCAGAGGACTAGGAGGAGGCACAGATACGCAGTATTTT. Its protein product is CATSRGLGGGTDTQYF.

The CDR3 bases are TGTGCCAGTAGTAAACCACAGGGGCCACCCTTTAACTATGGCTACACCTTC. Translating gives CASSKPQGPPFNYGYTF. This chain connects TRBV19 to TRBJ1-2; TRBD1 matches at 7 bases. The length of the CDR3 is 17 residues. The V and J ends lost 4 bases and 1 base, in that order; junction bases with no gene match: 12. CDR1 LNHDA and CDR2 SQIVND come from the germline V gene (reference sequence).

The count of this clone is one. The V call is TRBV6-2 or TRBV6-3, the J call TRBJ2-2, with D possibly being TRBD1 (6 bases). Trimming removed 4 bases from V and 4 bases from J, with 13 bases in between. The CDR3 spans 15 residues. Looked up from germline, CDR1 is MNHEY and CDR2 is SVGEGT. Here the CDR3 reads CASSSGRGSTGELFF. In DNA, the CDR3 is TGTGCCAGCAGTTCAGGCAGGGGCTCCACCGGGGAGCTGTTTTTT.

The J gene is TRBJ1-5, the V gene TRBV19; D unclear. The CDR3 covers 13 residues. In germline, CDR1 is LNHDA, CDR2 SQIVND (reference sequence). V dropped 5 bases and J dropped 1 base, with 6 bases sitting between them. As DNA, the CDR3 is TGTGCCAGTAGTCCGGTCAGCAATCAGCCCCAGCATTTT. It yields the protein CASSPVSNQPQHF.

The chain uses TRBV19 and TRBJ1-5; unclear D gene. Trimming left V 0 bases short and J 4 bases short, with 10 bases between. The CDR3 loop spans 15 amino acids. CDR1 LNHDA and CDR2 SQIVND come from the germline V gene (reference sequence). The CDR3 region has the DNA TGTGCCAGTAGTATAGAGGGTGCGGGGAATCAGCCCCAGCATTTT. Amino acid sequence: CASSIEGAGNQPQHF.

The chain carries TRBV18 and TRBJ1-1, with 7 bases that match TRBD1. The J segment lost 3 bases and the V segment lost 3 bases, leaving 4 bases of the junction unmatched. The CDR3 extends over 14 amino acids. CDR1 is KGHSH and CDR2 is LQKENI in the germline V gene. CDR3 sequence reads: CASSPSGGYTEAFF. The CDR3 region has the DNA TGTGCCAGCTCACCCTCAGGGGGATACACTGAAGCTTTCTTT.

The rearrangement links TRBV5-4 to TRBJ2-2, with D unclear. V was pared by 0 bases and J by 8 bases, with 5 bases between. Looked up from germline, CDR1 is SGHNT and CDR2 is YYREEE (reference sequence). CDR3 length equals 12 residues. CDR3 in amino acids: CASSLALGELFF. CDR3 nucleotide sequence: TGTGCCAGCAGCTTGGCATTGGGGGAGCTGTTTTTT.

V is TRBV15 and J is TRBJ1-5, with TRBD1 identical over 8 bases. The CDR3 runs 15 residues. With V trimmed by 1 base and J by 6 bases, 5 bases remained unmatched. Per germline, CDR1 LNHNV and CDR2 YYDKDF (reference sequence). CDR3 region: CATSRGDRGIQPQHF. The CDR3 DNA reads as TGTGCCACCAGCAGAGGAGACAGGGGTATTCAGCCCCAGCATTTT.

The CDR3 coding sequence is TGCAGCGTTGGGCTCCTGAACACTGAAGCTTTCTTT. Its translation: CSVGLLNTEAFF. The chain uses TRBV29-1 and TRBJ1-1; D call uncertain. Trimming took off 4 bases at V and 0 bases at J, with 6 bases between the two ends. Germline values: CDR1 SQVTM, CDR2 ANQGSEA. The CDR3 is made up of 12 amino acids.

Here the CDR3 reads CASSLGGEAQYF. The CDR3 nucleotides read TGTGCCAGCAGTTTGGGCGGGGAGGCCCAGTACTTC. The chain carries TRBV28 and TRBJ2-5, with D perhaps TRBD2 (6 bases). Germline values: CDR1 MDHEN, CDR2 SYDVKM. The CDR3 contains 12 residues. Trimming left V 3 bases short and J 9 bases short, with 11 bases between.

The V and J genes are TRBV18 and TRBJ1-3, with no clear D. Trimming stripped 6 bases from V and 0 bases from J, with 15 bases between. Germline V gene data show CDR1 as KGHSH and CDR2 as LQKENI. The CDR3 length is 16 residues. In DNA, the CDR3 is TGTGCCAGCTCGCTGGCCGGGTCCAACTCTGGAAACACCATATATTTT. It encodes CASSLAGSNSGNTIYF. The whole variable domain, filled in from reference TRBV18 and TRBJ1-3, reads NAGVMQNPRHLVRRRGQEARLRCSPMKGHSHVYWYRQLPEEGLKFMVYLQKENIIDESGMPKERFSAEFPKEGPSILRIQQVVRGDSAAYFCASSLAGSNSGNTIYFGEGSWLTVV.

The rearrangement links TRBV4-2 to TRBJ2-4; possible D gene TRBD2, 5 bases. This CDR3 has 13 amino acids. Trimming removed 5 bases at V and 7 bases at J, with 12 bases between. The germline gives CDR1 LGHNA, CDR2 YNFKEQ. CDR3 sequence (DNA): TGTGCCAGCAGCAAAGGGCCGGGGAACATTCAGTACTTC. It encodes CASSKGPGNIQYF.

J is TRBJ1-2 and V is TRBV5-1; possibly TRBD1 for D (5 bases). Trimming removed 4 bases at V and 1 base at J, with 14 bases between. The CDR3 extends over 15 amino acids. Germline assignment: CDR1 SGHRS and CDR2 YFSETQ. CDR3 coding DNA: TGCGCCAGCAGCCGCTGGGGGGTTGTTAACTATGGCTACACCTTC. Its translation is CASSRWGVVNYGYTF.

The chain uses TRBV13 and TRBJ1-2; no firm D call. V lost 0 bases and J lost 2, with 7 bases in between. CDR1 and CDR2 from the germline V gene are PRHDT and FYEKMQ (reference sequence). The CDR3 runs 14 residues. This chain's CDR3 is CASSLGGKNYGYTF. CDR3 sequence (DNA): TGTGCCAGCAGCTTAGGCGGGAAAAACTATGGCTACACCTTC.

This sequence joins TRBV18 and TRBJ2-7; TRBD1 might be the D (6 bases). Per germline, CDR1 KGHSH and CDR2 LQKENI. The CDR3 is 14 residues long. Trimming removed 6 bases at V and 3 bases at J, with 15 bases between. The CDR3 region has the DNA TGTGCCAGCTCCCAAGACAGGAGCTTCTACGAGCAGTACTTC. This sequence encodes CASSQDRSFYEQYF. The whole variable domain, remainder taken from reference TRBV18 and TRBJ2-7, is NAGVMQNPRHLVRRRGQEARLRCSPMKGHSHVYWYRQLPEEGLKFMVYLQKENIIDESGMPKERFSAEFPKEGPSILRIQQVVRGDSAAYFCASSQDRSFYEQYFGPGTRLTVT.

The chain uses TRBV10-3 and TRBJ1-4; 7 bases line up with TRBD1. V gave up 6 bases and J gave up 12 bases; unmatched junction bases: 10. The CDR3 runs 13 residues. The germline gives CDR1 ENHRY, CDR2 SYGVKD. The CDR3 nucleotides read TGTGCCATCAGCATTGAAAGGGGGCAAGAACTGTTTTTT. Protein: CAISIERGQELFF.

The chain combines TRBV5-1 with TRBJ2-3, with a possible D match to TRBD2 (6 bases). The V gene lost 4 bases and the J gene lost 4 bases, with 13 bases spanning the gap. Germline lookup yields CDR1 SGHRS and CDR2 YFSETQ. The length of the CDR3 is 14 residues. The CDR3 protein is CASSRGGQADTQYF. In DNA form, the CDR3 reads TGCGCCAGCAGCCGCGGAGGGCAGGCAGATACGCAGTATTTT.

The V call is TRBV11-2, the J call TRBJ2-2; tentatively, D is TRBD1 (6 bases). CDR1 is SGHAT and CDR2 is FQNNGV in the germline V gene. V was trimmed by 6 bases and J by 5 bases, leaving 16 bases between them. The CDR3 is 15 residues long. The CDR3 DNA is TGTGCCAGCAGAGGGACATCAGGGACGACCGGGGAGCTGTTTTTT. Residues: CASRGTSGTTGELFF. The full variable domain, with the rest looked up from reference TRBV11-2 and TRBJ2-2, is EAGVAQSPRYKIIEKRQSVAFWCNPISGHATLYWYQQILGQGPKLLIQFQNNGVVDDSQLPKDRFSAERLKGVDSTLKIQPAKLEDSAVYLCASRGTSGTTGELFFGEGSRLTVL.

The chain has TRBV11-2 and TRBJ1-6; 7 nucleotides match TRBD1. The CDR3 has 16 residues. After removal of 4 bases from V and 9 bases from J, the junction contained 12 bases not matched to a gene. Germline-derived CDR1 and CDR2 are SGHAT and FQNNGV. In DNA form, the CDR3 reads TGTGCCAGCAGCTCCCGACAGGGTCAGGCTTGTTCACCCCTCCACTTT. Amino acids: CASSSRQGQACSPLHF.